This T cell receptor beta chain stems from a study of shared clonotypes between healthy human individuals. Study background: Participating donors consisted of a couple of women and a few men aged 18 to 49. Findings and caveats of the study: Among donors, clonotype sharing was expected to be affected by sequencing depth. The four-donor shared clonotypes exceeded non-shared clonotypes in generation probability, with non-shared ones scoring lower.

Germline V gene data show CDR1 as SEHNR and CDR2 as FQNEAQ (reference sequence). The CDR3 runs 13 residues. Trimming left V 6 bases short and J 1 base short, with 10 bases between. Turning to this clone: Its antigen is unidentified. The same CDR3 also results from other DNA sequences found in this sample.

Sorted-subset replicate PCR reactions contained 200 ng DNA, corresponding to about 30,000 T cell genomes. The method was immunoSEQ multiplex PCR; TCRdb's version includes in-frame clones alone and lacks a portion of them. This sample has about 2,200,000 clones, with roughly 91% found just once. It was CD45RO-negative cells, positively selected for CCR7, that made up naive CD8 cells, with terminally differentiated effector memory CD45RA+ cells excluded. The sample consisted of naive CD8+ T cells from PBMCs. This receptor was identified in a man in his late teens or twenties in good health. Some clones in this sample may be carry-over from other donors' samples. The J gene is TRBJ2-7, the V gene TRBV7-9; D is possibly TRBD2 (5 bases). The CDR3 sequence is CASRPGVSYEQYF. CDR3 sequence (DNA): TGTGCCAGCAGGCCCGGGGTTTCCTACGAGCAGTACTTC. Full variable domain (remainder filled in from reference TRBV7-9 and TRBJ2-7): DTGVSQNPRHKITKRGQNVTFRCDPISEHNRLYWYRQTLGQGPEFLTYFQNEAQLEKSRLLSDRFSAERPKGSFSTLEIQRTEQGDSAMYLCASRPGVSYEQYFGPGTRLTVT.